These T cell receptor beta chains were read from a single sample in a study of vaccination and CD4 T cells after COVID-19. TCRdb re-analysed the PCR reads in MiXCR, keeping a single row per CDR3 protein. The sample lists 10,000 to 15,000 distinct CDR3 sequences; about two thirds were seen once. Their antigens remain unidentified. The sequencing input was CD4+ T cells from blood, cultured in vitro. These receptors were collected from a human donor who had recovered from COVID-19. Each CDR3 is given with its conserved first and last residue. The order of the fields is D gene, J gene, clone size, V gene, CDR3 protein, CDR3 DNA. A D gene is named only where the DNA matches it firmly. Rows give clone size only sometimes, using once, few, many, or a class for an expanded clone.

d_call: TRBD2; j_call: TRBJ2-1; clone_size: NA; v_call: TRBV5-4; cdr3_aa: CASSWTSGVNNEQFF; cdr3_nt: TGTGCCAGCAGCTGGACTAGCGGAGTAAACAATGAGCAGTTCTTC
d_call: NA; j_call: TRBJ1-1; clone_size: few; v_call: TRBV6-4; cdr3_aa: CASSDSWGKAFF; cdr3_nt: TGTGCCAGCAGTGACTCATGGGGGAAAGCTTTCTTT
d_call: NA; j_call: TRBJ2-7; clone_size: once; v_call: TRBV6-1; cdr3_aa: CASRRGGRYEQYF; cdr3_nt: TGTGCCAGCAGAAGGGGGGGGCGCTACGAGCAGTACTTC
d_call: NA; j_call: TRBJ2-7; clone_size: NA; v_call: TRBV5-4; cdr3_aa: CASSSHSYEQYF; cdr3_nt: TGTGCCAGCAGCTCGCACTCCTACGAGCAGTACTTC
d_call: NA; j_call: TRBJ1-3; clone_size: NA; v_call: TRBV14; cdr3_aa: CASSQVVNTIYF; cdr3_nt: TGTGCCAGCAGCCAAGTGGTTAACACCATATATTTT
d_call: NA; j_call: TRBJ1-2; clone_size: NA; v_call: TRBV20-1; cdr3_aa: CSAPIRGSGTF; cdr3_nt: TGCAGTGCTCCGATCCGGGGGTCGGGAACCTTC
d_call: NA; j_call: TRBJ1-2; clone_size: NA; v_call: TRBV7-8; cdr3_aa: CASSYGGVAESNYGYTF; cdr3_nt: TGTGCCAGCAGCTACGGAGGCGTCGCAGAATCTAACTATGGCTACACCTTC
d_call: TRBD2; j_call: TRBJ2-7; clone_size: once; v_call: TRBV12-3/TRBV12-4; cdr3_aa: CASSGGLAGGVYEQYF; cdr3_nt: TGTGCCAGCAGCGGGGGACTAGCGGGAGGCGTCTACGAGCAGTACTTC
d_call: TRBD2; j_call: TRBJ2-2; clone_size: NA; v_call: TRBV20-1; cdr3_aa: CSAGAGGSRELFF; cdr3_nt: TGCAGTGCAGGAGCGGGAGGGTCCCGGGAGCTGTTTTTT
d_call: TRBD2; j_call: TRBJ2-7; clone_size: NA; v_call: TRBV28; cdr3_aa: CASSGAGGPSHEQYF; cdr3_nt: TGTGCCAGCAGTGGAGCGGGAGGGCCTTCCCACGAGCAGTACTTC
d_call: TRBD1; j_call: TRBJ1-6; clone_size: few; v_call: TRBV20-1; cdr3_aa: CSARLPGQEGSPLHF; cdr3_nt: TGCAGTGCTAGACTTCCGGGACAGGAGGGTTCACCCCTCCACTTT
d_call: TRBD1; j_call: TRBJ1-2; clone_size: few; v_call: TRBV20-1; cdr3_aa: CSAREDRATGYTF; cdr3_nt: TGCAGTGCTAGAGAGGACAGGGCGACAGGCTACACCTTC